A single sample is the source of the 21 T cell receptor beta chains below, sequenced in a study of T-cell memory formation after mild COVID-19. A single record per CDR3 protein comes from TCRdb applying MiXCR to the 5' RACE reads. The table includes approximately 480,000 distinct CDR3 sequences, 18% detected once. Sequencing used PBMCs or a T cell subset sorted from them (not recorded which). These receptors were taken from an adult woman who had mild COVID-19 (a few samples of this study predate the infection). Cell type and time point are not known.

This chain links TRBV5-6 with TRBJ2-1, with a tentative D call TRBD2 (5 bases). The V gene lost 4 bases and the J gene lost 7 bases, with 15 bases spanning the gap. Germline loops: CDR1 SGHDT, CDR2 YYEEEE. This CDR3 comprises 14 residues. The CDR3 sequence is CASSGRGLWNEQFF. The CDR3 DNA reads TGTGCCAGCAGCGGGCGAGGGCTTTGGAATGAGCAGTTCTTC.

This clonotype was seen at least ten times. CDR3 residues: CASSVGVGYEQYF. CDR3 coding DNA: TGTGCCAGCAGCGTAGGAGTGGGCTACGAGCAGTACTTC. The gene calls are TRBV9 and TRBJ2-7; D is unclear. The CDR3 runs to 13 residues. The V end was cut by 0 bases, the J end by 3 bases, with 7 bases between. Germline V gene data show CDR1 as SGDLS and CDR2 as YYNGEE.

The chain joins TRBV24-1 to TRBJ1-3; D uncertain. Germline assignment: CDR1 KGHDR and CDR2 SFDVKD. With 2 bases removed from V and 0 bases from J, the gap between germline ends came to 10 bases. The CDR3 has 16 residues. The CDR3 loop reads CATSDSQGFSGNTIYF. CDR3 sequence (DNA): TGTGCCACCAGTGATTCCCAAGGGTTCTCTGGAAACACCATATATTTT.

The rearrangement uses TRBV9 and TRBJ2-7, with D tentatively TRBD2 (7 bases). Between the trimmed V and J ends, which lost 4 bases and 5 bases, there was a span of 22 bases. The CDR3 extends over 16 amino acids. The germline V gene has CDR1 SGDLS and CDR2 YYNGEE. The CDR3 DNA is TGTGCCAGCAGCATTCAGGGAGGGGGTGCGGGGGACGAGCAGTACTTC. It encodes CASSIQGGGAGDEQYF. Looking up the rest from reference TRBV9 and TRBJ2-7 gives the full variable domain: DSGVTQTPKHLITATGQRVTLRCSPRSGDLSVYWYQQSLDQGLQFLIQYYNGEERAKGNILERFSAQQFPDLHSELNLSSLELGDSALYFCASSIQGGGAGDEQYFGPGTRLTVT.

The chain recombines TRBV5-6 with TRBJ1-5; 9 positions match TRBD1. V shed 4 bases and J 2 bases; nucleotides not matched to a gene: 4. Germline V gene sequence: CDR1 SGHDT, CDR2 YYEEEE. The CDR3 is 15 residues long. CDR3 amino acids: CASSRTGVGNQPQHF. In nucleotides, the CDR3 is TGTGCCAGCAGCCGGACAGGGGTGGGCAATCAGCCCCAGCATTTT.

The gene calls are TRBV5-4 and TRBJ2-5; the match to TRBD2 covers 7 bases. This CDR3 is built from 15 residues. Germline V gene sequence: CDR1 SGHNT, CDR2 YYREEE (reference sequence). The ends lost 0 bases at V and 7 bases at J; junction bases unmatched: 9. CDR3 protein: CASSLGAVPGGTQYF. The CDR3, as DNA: TGTGCCAGCAGCTTGGGGGCGGTTCCGGGAGGGACCCAGTACTTC. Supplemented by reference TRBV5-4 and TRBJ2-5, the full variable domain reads ETGVTQSPTHLIKTRGQQVTLRCSSQSGHNTVSWYQQALGQGPQFIFQYYREEENGRGNFPPRFSGLQFPNYSSELNVNALELDDSALYLCASSLGAVPGGTQYFGPGTRLLVL.

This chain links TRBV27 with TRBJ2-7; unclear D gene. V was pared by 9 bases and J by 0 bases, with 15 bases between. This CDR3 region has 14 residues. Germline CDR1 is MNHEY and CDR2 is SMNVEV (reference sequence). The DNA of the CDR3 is TGTGCCAGTGAACAAGGCGCGAGCTCCTACGAGCAGTACTTC. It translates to CASEQGASSYEQYF.

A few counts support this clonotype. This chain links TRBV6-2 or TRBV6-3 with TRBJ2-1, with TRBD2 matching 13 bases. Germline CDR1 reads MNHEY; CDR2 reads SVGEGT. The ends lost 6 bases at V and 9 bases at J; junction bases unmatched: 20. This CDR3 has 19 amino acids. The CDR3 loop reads CASRTDQGRGLAGAGEQFF. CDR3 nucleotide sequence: TGTGCCAGCAGAACGGACCAGGGCCGTGGACTAGCGGGAGCGGGTGAGCAGTTCTTC.

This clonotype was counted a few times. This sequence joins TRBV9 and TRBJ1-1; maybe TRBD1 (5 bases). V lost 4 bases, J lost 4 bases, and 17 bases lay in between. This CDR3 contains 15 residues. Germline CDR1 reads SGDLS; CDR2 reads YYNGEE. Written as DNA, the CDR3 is TGTGCCAGCAGCCCCCGGGAAGGGGTTATCACTGAAGCTTTCTTT. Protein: CASSPREGVITEAFF.

CDR3 DNA: TGTGCCAGCAGTCCGCAGGGATACAAAGGTAGCTACGAGCAGTACTTC. Translation gives CASSPQGYKGSYEQYF. The rearrangement links TRBV7-9 to TRBJ2-7, with D perhaps matching TRBD1 (5 bases). Trimming pared 6 bases from V and 3 bases from J, leaving 21 bases between. Germline lookup yields CDR1 SEHNR and CDR2 FQNEAQ (reference sequence). The CDR3 has 16 amino acids.

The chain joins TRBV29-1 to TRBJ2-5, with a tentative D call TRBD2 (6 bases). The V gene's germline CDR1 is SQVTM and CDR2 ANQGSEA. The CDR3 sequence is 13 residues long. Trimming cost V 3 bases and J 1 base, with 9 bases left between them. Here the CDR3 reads CSVETGGQETQYF. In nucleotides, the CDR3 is TGCAGCGTTGAGACCGGGGGCCAAGAGACCCAGTACTTC.

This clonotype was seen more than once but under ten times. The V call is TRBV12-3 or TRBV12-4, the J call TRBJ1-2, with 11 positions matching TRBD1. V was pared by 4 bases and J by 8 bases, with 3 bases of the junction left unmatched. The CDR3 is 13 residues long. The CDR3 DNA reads TGTGCCAGCAGTTGGACAGGGGGCGCCGGCTACACCTTC. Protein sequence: CASSWTGGAGYTF.

The CDR3 is CASSLDPGQGVTFF. CDR3 nucleotide sequence: TGTGCCAGCAGCTTAGATCCGGGACAGGGGGTAACTTTCTTT. The chain carries TRBV7-2 and TRBJ1-1, with 11 nucleotides matching TRBD1. The CDR3 is made up of 14 amino acids. After removal of 1 base from V and 12 bases from J, the junction contained 7 bases not matched to a gene. Germline values: CDR1 SGHTA, CDR2 FQGNSA. Combining the CDR3 with reference TRBV7-2 and TRBJ1-1 gives the whole variable domain GAGVSQSPSNKVTEKGKDVELRCDPISGHTALYWYRQSLGQGLEFLIYFQGNSAPDKSGLPSDRFSAERTGGSVSTLTIQRTQQEDSAVYLCASSLDPGQGVTFFGQGTRLTVV.

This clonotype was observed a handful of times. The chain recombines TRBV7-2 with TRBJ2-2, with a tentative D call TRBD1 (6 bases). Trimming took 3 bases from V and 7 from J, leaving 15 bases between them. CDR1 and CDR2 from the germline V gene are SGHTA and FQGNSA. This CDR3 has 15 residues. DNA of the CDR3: TGTGCCAGCAGCTTGACTACAGGGATTAGCGGGGAGCTGTTTTTT. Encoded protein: CASSLTTGISGELFF.

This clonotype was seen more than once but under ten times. The DNA of the CDR3 is TGTGCCAGCAGACGGACCGGGACAGGGGCCCCCGAGCAGTACTTC. This codes for CASRRTGTGAPEQYF. The chain is built from TRBV6-5 and TRBJ2-7, with 10 bases that match TRBD1. The CDR3 has 15 amino acids. Germline V lookup: CDR1 MNHEY, CDR2 SVGAGI. Trimming took 6 bases from V and 6 from J; bases not matched to a gene: 11.

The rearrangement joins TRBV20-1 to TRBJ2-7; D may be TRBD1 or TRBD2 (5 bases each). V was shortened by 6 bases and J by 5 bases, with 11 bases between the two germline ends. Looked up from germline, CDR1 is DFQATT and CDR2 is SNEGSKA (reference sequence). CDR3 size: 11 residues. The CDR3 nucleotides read TGCAGTGCGGGACGTGGGAACGAGCAGTACTTC. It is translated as CSAGRGNEQYF.

The CDR3 DNA is TGTGCCATCAGTGAAGTGGCGCTGGACGAGCAGTACTTC. Protein product: CAISEVALDEQYF. The genes are TRBV10-3 and TRBJ2-7, with D unclear. Per germline, CDR1 ENHRY and CDR2 SYGVKD. The V end lost 3 bases, the J end lost 5 bases, and 11 bases lay between the germline ends. The CDR3 is made up of 13 amino acids.

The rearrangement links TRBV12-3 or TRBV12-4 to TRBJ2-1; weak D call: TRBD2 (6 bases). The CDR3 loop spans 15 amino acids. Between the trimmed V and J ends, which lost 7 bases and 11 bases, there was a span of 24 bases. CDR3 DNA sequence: TGTGCCAGCACCCCAGGAGGGTCCTTAACTACCCAGCAGTTCTTC. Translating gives CASTPGGSLTTQQFF.

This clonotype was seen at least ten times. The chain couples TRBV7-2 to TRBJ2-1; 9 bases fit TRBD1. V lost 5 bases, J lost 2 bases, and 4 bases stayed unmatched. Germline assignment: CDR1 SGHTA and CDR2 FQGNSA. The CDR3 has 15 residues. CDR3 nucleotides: TGTGCCAGCAGCAGGACAGGGGACACCTACAATGAGCAGTTCTTC. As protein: CASSRTGDTYNEQFF.

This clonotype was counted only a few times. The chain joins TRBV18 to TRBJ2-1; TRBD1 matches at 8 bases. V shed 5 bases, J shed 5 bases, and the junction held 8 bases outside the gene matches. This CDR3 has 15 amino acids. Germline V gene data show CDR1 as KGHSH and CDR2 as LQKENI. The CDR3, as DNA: TGTGCCAGCTCATTACGACAGGGGACCAACAATGAGCAGTTCTTC. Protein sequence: CASSLRQGTNNEQFF.

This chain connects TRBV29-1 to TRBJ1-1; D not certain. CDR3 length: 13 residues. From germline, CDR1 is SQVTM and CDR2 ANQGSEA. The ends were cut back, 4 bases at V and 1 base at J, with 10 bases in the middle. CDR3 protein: CSVGPRENTEAFF. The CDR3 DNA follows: TGCAGCGTTGGACCTAGGGAGAACACTGAAGCTTTCTTT.